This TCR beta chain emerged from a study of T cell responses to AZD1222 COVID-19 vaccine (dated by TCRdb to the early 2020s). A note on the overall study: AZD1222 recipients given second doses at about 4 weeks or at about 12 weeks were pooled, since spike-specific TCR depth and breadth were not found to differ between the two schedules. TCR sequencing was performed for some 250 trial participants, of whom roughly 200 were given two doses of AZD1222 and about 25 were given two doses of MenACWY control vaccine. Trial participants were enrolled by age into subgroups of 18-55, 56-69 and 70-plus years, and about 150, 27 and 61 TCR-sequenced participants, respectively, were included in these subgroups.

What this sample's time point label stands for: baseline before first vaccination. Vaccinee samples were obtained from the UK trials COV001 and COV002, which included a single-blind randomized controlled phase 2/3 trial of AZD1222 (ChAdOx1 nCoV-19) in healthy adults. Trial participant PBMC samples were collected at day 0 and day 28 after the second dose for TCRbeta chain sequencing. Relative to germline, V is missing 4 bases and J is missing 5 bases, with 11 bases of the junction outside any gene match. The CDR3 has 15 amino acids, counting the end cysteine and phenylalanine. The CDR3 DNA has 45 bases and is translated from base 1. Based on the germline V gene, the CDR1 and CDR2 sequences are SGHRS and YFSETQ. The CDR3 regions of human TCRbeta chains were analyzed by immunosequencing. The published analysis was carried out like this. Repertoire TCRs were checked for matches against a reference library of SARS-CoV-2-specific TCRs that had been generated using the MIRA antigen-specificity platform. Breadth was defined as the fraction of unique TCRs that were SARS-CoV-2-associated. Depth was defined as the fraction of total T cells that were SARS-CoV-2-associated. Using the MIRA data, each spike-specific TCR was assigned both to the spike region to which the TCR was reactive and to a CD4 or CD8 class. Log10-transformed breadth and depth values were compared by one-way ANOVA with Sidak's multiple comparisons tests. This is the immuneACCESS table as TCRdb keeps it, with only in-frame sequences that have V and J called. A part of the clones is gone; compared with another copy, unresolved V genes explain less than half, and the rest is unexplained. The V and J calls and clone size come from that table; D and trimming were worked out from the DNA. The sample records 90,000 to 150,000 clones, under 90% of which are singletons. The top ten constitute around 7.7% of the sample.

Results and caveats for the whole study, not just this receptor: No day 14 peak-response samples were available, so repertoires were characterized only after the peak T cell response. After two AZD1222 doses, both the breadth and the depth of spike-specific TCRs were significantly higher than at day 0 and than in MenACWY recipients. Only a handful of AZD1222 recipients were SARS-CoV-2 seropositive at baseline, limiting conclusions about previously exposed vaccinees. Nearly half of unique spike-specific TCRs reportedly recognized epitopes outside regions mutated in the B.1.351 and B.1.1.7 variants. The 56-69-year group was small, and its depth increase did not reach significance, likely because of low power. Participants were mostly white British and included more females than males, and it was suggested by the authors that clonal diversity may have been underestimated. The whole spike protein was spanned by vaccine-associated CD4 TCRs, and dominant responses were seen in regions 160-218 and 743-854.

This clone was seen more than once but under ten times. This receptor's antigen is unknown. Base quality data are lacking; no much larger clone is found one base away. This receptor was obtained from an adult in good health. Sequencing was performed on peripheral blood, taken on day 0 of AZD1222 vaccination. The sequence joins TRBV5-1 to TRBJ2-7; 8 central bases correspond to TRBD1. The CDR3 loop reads CASSPPGTGLHEQYF. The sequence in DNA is TGCGCCAGCAGCCCCCCCGGGACAGGTCTCCACGAGCAGTACTTC.